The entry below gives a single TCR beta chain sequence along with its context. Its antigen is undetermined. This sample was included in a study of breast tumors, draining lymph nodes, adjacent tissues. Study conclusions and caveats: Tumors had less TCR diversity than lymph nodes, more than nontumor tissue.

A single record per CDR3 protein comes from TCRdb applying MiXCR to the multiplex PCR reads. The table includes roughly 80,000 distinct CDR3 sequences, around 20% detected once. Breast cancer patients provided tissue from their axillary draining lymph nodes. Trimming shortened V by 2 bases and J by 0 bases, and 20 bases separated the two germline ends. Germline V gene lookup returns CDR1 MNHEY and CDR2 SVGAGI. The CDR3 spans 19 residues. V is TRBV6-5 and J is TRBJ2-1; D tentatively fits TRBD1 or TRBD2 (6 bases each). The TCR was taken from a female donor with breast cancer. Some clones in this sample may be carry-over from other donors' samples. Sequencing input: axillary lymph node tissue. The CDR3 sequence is CASSYQGYRGTPSYNEQFF. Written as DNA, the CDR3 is TGTGCCAGCAGTTACCAGGGGTATCGCGGGACCCCCTCCTACAATGAGCAGTTCTTC.